This T cell receptor (beta chain) was recorded in a study of T-cell memory formation after mild COVID-19. TCRdb re-derived calls from the 5' RACE reads in MiXCR, one entry per CDR3 protein. The profile shows about 270,000 distinct CDR3 sequences, 15% of them singletons. This clonotype was seen a few times. What it binds is unknown. General study findings and limits: Within pre-infection memory, some responding clones were found, suggesting cross-reactive memory joined. Clones that contracted from day 15 to 85 had balanced CD4/CD8; later expanders were CD4+ biased.

V lost 2 bases, J lost 5 bases, and 21 bases lay in between. Germline V lookup: CDR1 DFQATT, CDR2 SNEGSKA (reference sequence). This CDR3 has 16 residues. What was sequenced was PBMCs or a T cell subset sorted from them (not recorded which). The receptor was derived from an adult woman who had mild COVID-19 (a few samples of this study predate the infection). Cell type and time point are not known. The chain has TRBV20-1 and TRBJ1-2; D is unresolved. CDR3 DNA sequence: TGCAGTGCTAGACCCCCAGGCAGGCCCAAAACATATGGCTACACCTTC. It translates to CSARPPGRPKTYGYTF.